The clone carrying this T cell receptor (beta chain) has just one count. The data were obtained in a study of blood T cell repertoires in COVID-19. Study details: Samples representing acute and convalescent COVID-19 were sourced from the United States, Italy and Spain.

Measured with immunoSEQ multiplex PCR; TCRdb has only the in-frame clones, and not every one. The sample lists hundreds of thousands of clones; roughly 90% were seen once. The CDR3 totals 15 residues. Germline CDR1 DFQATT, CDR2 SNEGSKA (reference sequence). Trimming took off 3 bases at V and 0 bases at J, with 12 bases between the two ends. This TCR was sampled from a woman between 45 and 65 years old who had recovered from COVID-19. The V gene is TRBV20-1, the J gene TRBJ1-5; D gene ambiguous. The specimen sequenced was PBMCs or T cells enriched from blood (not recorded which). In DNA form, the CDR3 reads TGCAGTGCTAGTACCCGGGGATTTAGCAATCAGCCCCAGCATTTT. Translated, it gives CSASTRGFSNQPQHF.